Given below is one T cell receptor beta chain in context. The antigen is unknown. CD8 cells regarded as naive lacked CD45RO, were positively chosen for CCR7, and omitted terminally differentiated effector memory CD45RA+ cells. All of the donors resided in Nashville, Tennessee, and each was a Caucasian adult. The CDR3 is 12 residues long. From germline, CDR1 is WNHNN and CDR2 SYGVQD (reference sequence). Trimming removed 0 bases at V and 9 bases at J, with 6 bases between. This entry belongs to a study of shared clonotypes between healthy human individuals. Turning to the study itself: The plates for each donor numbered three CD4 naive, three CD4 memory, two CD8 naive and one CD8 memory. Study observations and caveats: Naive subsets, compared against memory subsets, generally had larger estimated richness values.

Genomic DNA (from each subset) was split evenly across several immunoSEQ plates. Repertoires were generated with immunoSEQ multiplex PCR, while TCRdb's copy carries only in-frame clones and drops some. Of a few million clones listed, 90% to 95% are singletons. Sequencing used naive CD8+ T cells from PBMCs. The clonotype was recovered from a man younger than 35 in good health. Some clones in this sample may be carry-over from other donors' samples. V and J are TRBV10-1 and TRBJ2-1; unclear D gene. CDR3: CASSESGLEQFF. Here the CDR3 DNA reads TGCGCCAGCAGTGAGTCAGGGCTTGAGCAGTTCTTC.